This TCR beta chain emerged from a study of regulatory T cells in long-lasting Graves disease. Regarding the study as a whole: Repertoires from persistent disease leaned toward TRBV28, TRBJ1-2 and TRBJ2-5.

The CDR3 loop spans 14 amino acids. Trimming removed 5 bases from V and 9 bases from J, with 17 bases in between. Per the germline V gene, CDR1 is SGHTA and CDR2 is FQGNSA. Concerning this clonotype itself: Its antigen remains unknown.

The TCR beta library used iRepertoire HTBI primers with Arm-PCR amplification of CDR3. TCRdb re-called the multiplex PCR reads through MiXCR, storing one row per CDR3 protein. The sample consists of around 250,000 distinct CDR3 sequences, approximately 20% of them appearing once. Time point of the sample: newly diagnosed GD, antithyroid drugs for less than 3 months. Following extraction of RNA from PBMCs, that RNA was used to make the TCR library. The same data also contributed to another study, on T cells in Graves' hyperthyroidism and ophthalmopathy. As that study records: Patients were excluded for uncontrolled infection, other autoimmune disease, pregnancy or lactation.

Material: peripheral blood mononuclear cells (PBMCs), obtained at new diagnosis, from a patient treated with antithyroid drugs. This sequence was found in a woman aged 25 to 39 with Graves disease. This sequence joins TRBV7-2 and TRBJ2-1, with TRBD2 as a possible D gene (6 bases). CDR3 protein: CASSPPRAGPEQFF. The DNA for the CDR3 is TGTGCCAGCAGCCCACCCCGAGCGGGCCCTGAGCAGTTCTTC.